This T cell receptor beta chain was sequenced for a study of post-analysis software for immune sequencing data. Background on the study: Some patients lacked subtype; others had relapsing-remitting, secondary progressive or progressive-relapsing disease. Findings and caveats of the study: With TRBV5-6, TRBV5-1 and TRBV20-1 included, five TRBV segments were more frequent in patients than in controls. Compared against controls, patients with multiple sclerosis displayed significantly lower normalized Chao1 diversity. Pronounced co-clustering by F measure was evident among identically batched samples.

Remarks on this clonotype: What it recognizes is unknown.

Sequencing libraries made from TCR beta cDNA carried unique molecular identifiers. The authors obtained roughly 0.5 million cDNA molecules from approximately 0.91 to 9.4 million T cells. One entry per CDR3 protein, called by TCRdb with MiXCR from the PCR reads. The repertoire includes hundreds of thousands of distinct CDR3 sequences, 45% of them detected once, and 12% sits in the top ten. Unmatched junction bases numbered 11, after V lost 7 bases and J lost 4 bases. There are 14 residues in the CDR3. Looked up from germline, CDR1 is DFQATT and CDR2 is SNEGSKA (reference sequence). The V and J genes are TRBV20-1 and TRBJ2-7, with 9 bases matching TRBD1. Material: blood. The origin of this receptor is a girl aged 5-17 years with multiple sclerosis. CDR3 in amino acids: CSVLRGDRVYEQYF. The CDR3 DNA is TGCAGTGTCCTTCGAGGGGACAGGGTGTACGAGCAGTACTTC.